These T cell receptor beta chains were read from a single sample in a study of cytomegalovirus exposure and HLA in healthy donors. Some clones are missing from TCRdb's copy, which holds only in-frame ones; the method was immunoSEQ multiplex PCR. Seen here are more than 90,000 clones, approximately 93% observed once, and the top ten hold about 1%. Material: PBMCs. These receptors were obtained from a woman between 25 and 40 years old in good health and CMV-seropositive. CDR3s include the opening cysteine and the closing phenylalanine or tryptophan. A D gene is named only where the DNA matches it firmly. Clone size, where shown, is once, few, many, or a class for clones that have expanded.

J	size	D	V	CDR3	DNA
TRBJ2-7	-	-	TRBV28	CASSLTGLDYEQYF	TGTGCCAGCAGTTTAACAGGGTTAGACTACGAGCAGTACTTC
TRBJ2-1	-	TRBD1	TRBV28	CAIAKGQGYNEQFF	TGTGCCATTGCGAAGGGACAGGGCTACAATGAGCAGTTCTTC
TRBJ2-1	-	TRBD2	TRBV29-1	CSVEAGLADHNEQFF	TGCAGCGTTGAAGCGGGACTAGCGGACCACAATGAGCAGTTCTTC
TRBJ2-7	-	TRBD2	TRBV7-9	CASRVAGSYEQYF	TGTGCCAGCAGGGTAGCGGGATCCTACGAGCAGTACTTC
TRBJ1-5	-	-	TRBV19	CASSMRGINQPQHF	TGTGCCAGTAGTATGAGGGGGATCAATCAGCCCCAGCATTTT
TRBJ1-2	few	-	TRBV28	CASSFRVYGYTF	TGTGCCAGCAGTTTTCGGGTCTATGGCTACACCTTC
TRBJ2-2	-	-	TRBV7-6	CASSLGGSSGELFF	TGTGCCAGCAGCTTAGGCGGTAGCTCCGGGGAGCTGTTTTTT
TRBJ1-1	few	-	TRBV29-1	CSVDRGNTEAFF	TGCAGCGTTGACAGGGGGAACACTGAAGCTTTCTTT
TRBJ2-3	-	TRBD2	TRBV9	CASSAVYGPRGAAGRSTDTQYF	TGTGCCAGCAGCGCAGTATACGGCCCTCGAGGGGCAGCGGGACGTAGCACAGATACGCAGTATTTT
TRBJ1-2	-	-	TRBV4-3	CASSQVPGSGGYTF	TGCGCCAGCAGCCAAGTTCCAGGTAGTGGAGGCTACACCTTC
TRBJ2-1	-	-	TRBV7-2	CASSLNSYNEQFF	TGTGCCAGCAGCTTAAACAGCTACAATGAGCAGTTCTTC
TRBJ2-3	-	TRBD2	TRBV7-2	CASSLFPSGRTDTQYF	TGTGCCAGCAGCCTATTTCCTAGCGGACGCACAGATACGCAGTATTTT
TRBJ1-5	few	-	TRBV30	CAWSPRGWYDQPQHF	TGTGCCTGGAGTCCCCGGGGGTGGTATGATCAGCCCCAGCATTTT
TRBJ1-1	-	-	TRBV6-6	CASSLRGSAEAFF	TGTGCCAGCAGTCTAAGGGGGTCCGCTGAAGCTTTCTTT
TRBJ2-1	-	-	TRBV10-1	CASSEVDGSYNEQFF	TGCGCCAGCAGTGAGGTAGACGGGTCCTACAATGAGCAGTTCTTC
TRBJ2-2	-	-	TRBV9	CASSTSSGRAGELFF	-
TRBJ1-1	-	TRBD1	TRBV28	CASTLGGRFTEAFF	TGTGCCAGCACCTTAGGGGGCCGGTTCACTGAAGCTTTCTTT
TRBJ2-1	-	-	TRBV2	CASSTRDTYNEQFF	TGTGCCAGCTCGACGAGGGACACATACAATGAGCAGTTCTTC